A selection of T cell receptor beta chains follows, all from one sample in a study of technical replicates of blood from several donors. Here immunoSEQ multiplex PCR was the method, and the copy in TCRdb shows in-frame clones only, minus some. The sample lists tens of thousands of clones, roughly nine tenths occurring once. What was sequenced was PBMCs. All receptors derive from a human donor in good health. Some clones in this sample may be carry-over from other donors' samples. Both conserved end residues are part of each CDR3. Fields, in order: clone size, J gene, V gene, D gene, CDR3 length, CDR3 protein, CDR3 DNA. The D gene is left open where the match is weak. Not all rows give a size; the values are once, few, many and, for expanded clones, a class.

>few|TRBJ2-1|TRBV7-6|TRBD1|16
CASSPRVGQGNNEQFF
TGTGCCAGCAGCCCAAGAGTGGGACAGGGCAACAATGAGCAGTTCTTC
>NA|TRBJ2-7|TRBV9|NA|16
CASSVGTAAWVYEQYF
TGTGCCAGCAGCGTAGGTACGGCGGCTTGGGTTTACGAGCAGTACTTC
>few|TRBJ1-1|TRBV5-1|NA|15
CASSLEDTMNTEAFF
TGCGCCAGCAGCTTGGAGGACACAATGAACACTGAAGCTTTCTTT
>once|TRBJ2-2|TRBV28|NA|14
CASSRQPAAGELFF
TGTGCCAGCAGCAGACAGCCGGCGGCCGGGGAGCTGTTTTTT
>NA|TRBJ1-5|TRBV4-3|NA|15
CASSQSLVSNQPQHF
TGCGCCAGCAGCCAAAGCCTCGTTAGCAATCAGCCCCAGCATTTT
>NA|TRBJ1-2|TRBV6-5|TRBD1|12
CASSQDRGGYTF
TGTGCCAGCAGTCAGGACAGGGGCGGCTACACCTTC
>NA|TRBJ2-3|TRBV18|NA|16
CASSPSVPGRGDTQYF
TGTGCCAGCTCACCGAGCGTCCCCGGCAGAGGTGATACGCAGTATTTT
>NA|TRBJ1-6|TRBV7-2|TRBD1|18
CASSLAQGQLYLLSPLHF
TGTGCCAGCAGCTTAGCGCAGGGACAGCTCTACTTATTGTCACCCCTCCACTTT
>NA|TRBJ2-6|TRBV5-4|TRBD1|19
CASSKERQGAQFGANVLTF
TGTGCCAGCAGCAAGGAGAGACAGGGGGCGCAATTTGGGGCCAACGTCCTGACTTTC
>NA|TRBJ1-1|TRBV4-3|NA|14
CASSPRGKNTEAFF
TGCGCCAGCAGCCCCAGGGGTAAAAACACTGAAGCTTTCTTT
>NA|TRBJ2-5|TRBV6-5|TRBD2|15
CASSNFGRGEETQYF
TGTGCCAGCAGTAACTTCGGACGGGGGGAAGAGACCCAGTACTTC
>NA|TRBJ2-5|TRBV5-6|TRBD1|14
CASSSGQRWGTQYF
TGTGCCAGCAGCTCGGGACAGCGATGGGGGACCCAGTACTTC
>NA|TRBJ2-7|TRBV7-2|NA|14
CASSSRQSSYEQYF
TGTGCCAGCAGCAGCCGACAGTCCTCCTACGAGCAGTACTTC
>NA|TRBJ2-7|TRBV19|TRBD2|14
CATSPASGSREQYF
TGTGCCACCTCACCGGCTAGCGGGAGTCGAGAGCAGTACTTC
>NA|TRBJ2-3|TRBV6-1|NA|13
CASRGGAGDTQYF
TGTGCCAGCAGAGGGGGGGCGGGAGATACGCAGTATTTT
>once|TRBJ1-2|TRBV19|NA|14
CASIDQTAHYGYTF
TGTGCCAGTATTGACCAGACAGCCCACTATGGCTACACCTTC
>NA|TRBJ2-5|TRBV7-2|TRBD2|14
CASSLAGGKETQYF
TGTGCCAGCAGCTTAGCGGGAGGGAAAGAGACCCAGTACTTC
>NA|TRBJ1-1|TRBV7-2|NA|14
CAIFGRQGSTEAFF
TGTGCCATCTTCGGGCGCCAAGGGAGCACTGAAGCTTTCTTT
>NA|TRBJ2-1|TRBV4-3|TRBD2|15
CASSQVGGGPNEQFF
TGCGCCAGCAGCCAAGTGGGGGGAGGGCCCAATGAGCAGTTCTTC
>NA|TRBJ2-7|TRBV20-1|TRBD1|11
CSALRGYEQYF
TGCAGTGCCCTCAGGGGGTACGAGCAGTACTTC
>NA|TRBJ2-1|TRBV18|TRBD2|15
CASTAAGGMNNEQFF
TGTGCCAGCACCGCAGCGGGGGGGATGAACAATGAGCAGTTCTTC
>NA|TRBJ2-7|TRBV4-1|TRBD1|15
CASSPGDRDHYEQYF
TGCGCCAGCAGCCCGGGGGACAGGGATCACTACGAGCAGTACTTC
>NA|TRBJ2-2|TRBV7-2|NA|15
CASSNSGTNTGELFF
TGTGCCAGCTCCAATAGCGGAACGAACACCGGGGAGCTGTTTTTT
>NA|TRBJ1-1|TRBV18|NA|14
CASSPGTQNTEAFF
TGTGCCAGCTCTCCCGGGACACAGAACACTGAAGCTTTCTTT
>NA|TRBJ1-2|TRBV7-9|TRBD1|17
CASSRGQGEGGLYGYTF
TGTGCCAGCAGCCGGGGACAGGGGGAGGGCGGCTTGTATGGCTACACCTTC
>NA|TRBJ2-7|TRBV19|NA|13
CATSRSFYREQYF
TGTGCCACCTCTAGGTCCTTTTATAGAGAGCAGTACTTC
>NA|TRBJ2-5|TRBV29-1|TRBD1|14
CSVIGTGAQETQYF
TGCAGCGTTATAGGGACAGGGGCCCAAGAGACCCAGTACTTC
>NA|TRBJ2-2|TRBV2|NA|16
CASIRGRGRLAGELFF
TGTGCCAGCATTAGAGGAAGGGGCCGGTTGGCCGGGGAGCTGTTTTTT
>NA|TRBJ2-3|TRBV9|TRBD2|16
CASSAGTSGRTDTQYF
TGTGCCAGCAGCGCCGGGACTAGCGGTCGCACAGATACGCAGTATTTT
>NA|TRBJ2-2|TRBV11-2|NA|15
CASSSIRRSTGELFF
TGTGCCAGCAGCTCGATCAGAAGGAGCACCGGGGAGCTGTTTTTT
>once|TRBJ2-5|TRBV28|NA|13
CASALGVTQTQYF
TGTGCCAGTGCGCTAGGGGTAACCCAGACCCAGTACTTC
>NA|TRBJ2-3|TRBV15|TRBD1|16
CATSKRTGPRADTQYF
TGTGCCACCAGCAAACGGACAGGCCCAAGGGCGGATACGCAGTATTTT
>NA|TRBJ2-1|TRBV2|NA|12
CASSEQSSEQFF
TGTGCCAGCAGTGAGCAGTCTAGCGAGCAGTTCTTC
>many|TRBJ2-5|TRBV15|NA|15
CATSRDQGHLETQYF
TGTGCCACCAGCAGAGACCAAGGACATCTAGAGACCCAGTACTTC
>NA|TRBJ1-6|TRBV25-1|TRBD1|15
CASSEATGGNSPLHF
TGTGCCAGCAGTGAGGCCACAGGGGGGAATTCACCCCTCCACTTT
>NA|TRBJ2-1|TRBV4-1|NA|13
CAHHSRFFDEQFF
TGCGCCCACCACTCCAGGTTTTTCGATGAGCAGTTCTTC
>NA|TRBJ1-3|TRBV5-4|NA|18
CASSSSPAPTDPGNTIYF
TGTGCCAGCAGCTCCTCCCCGGCCCCGACTGACCCTGGAAACACCATATATTTT
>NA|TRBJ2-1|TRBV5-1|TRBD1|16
CASSLTHGQGRNEQFF
TGCGCCAGCAGCTTGACCCATGGACAGGGAAGAAATGAGCAGTTCTTC
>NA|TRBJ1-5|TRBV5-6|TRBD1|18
CASSSRERQGAGNQPQHF
TGTGCCAGCAGCTCCAGAGAGAGACAGGGGGCTGGCAATCAGCCCCAGCATTTT
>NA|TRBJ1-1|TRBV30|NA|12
CAWNLGGTEAFF
TGTGCCTGGAATCTGGGGGGCACTGAAGCTTTCTTT
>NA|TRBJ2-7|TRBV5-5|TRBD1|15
CASIPGGTQAYEQYF
TGTGCCAGCATCCCAGGGGGCACCCAAGCCTACGAGCAGTACTTC
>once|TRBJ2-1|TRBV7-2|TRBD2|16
CASSNKRGNTYNEQFF
TGTGCCAGCAGCAATAAGCGGGGCAACACCTACAATGAGCAGTTCTTC
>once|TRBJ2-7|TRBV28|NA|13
CASSSDSPYEQYF
TGTGCCAGCAGTTCGGACAGTCCCTACGAGCAGTACTTC
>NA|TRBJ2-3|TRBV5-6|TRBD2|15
CASSFPRLAADTQYF
TGTGCCAGCAGCTTCCCGAGACTAGCTGCAGATACGCAGTATTTT
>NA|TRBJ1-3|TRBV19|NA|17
CASSATRTGSSGNTIYF
TGTGCCAGTAGCGCTACTCGGACCGGGAGCTCTGGAAACACCATATATTTT
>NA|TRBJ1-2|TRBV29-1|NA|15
CSVEERTVRHYGYTF
TGCAGCGTTGAAGAGCGGACAGTCAGGCACTATGGCTACACCTTC
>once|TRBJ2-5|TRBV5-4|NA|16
CASSIVDRPKGGAQYF
TGTGCCAGCAGCATAGTCGACAGACCTAAGGGGGGGGCCCAGTACTTC
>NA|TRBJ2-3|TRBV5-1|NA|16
CASSFLGGGPTDTQYF
TGCGCCAGCAGCTTCCTGGGTGGGGGCCCAACAGATACGCAGTATTTT
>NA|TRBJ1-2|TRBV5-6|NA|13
CASSLGQPYGYTF
TGTGCCAGCAGCTTGGGACAGCCCTATGGCTACACCTTC
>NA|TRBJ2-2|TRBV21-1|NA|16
CASSSQEGQAPGELFF
TGTGCCAGCAGCTCCCAGGAGGGACAGGCGCCCGGGGAGCTGTTTTTT
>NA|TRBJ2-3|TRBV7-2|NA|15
CATQFISGSTDTQYF
TGTGCCACCCAATTCATCAGCGGAAGCACAGATACGCAGTATTTT
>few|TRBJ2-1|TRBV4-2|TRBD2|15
CASSRGLAEYNEQFF
TGTGCCAGCAGCCGAGGACTAGCGGAGTACAATGAGCAGTTCTTC